What follows are 26 T cell receptor beta chains derived from one specimen sequenced in a study of blood T cell repertoires in COVID-19. Repertoires were generated with immunoSEQ multiplex PCR, while TCRdb's copy carries only in-frame clones and drops some. Of around 330,000 clones listed, around 89% were seen once; the top ten hold approximately 4%. Source material: peripheral blood. All receptors derive from a woman aged 45-65 years with active or convalescent COVID-19.

This chain uses TRBV10-2 with TRBJ1-6; D is uncertain. The CDR3 runs to 15 residues. Germline values: CDR1 WSHSY, CDR2 SAAADI. Trimming stripped 6 bases from V and 7 bases from J, with 16 bases between. The CDR3 sequence: CASSIGEGTNSPLHF. The CDR3 DNA sequence: TGCGCCAGCAGCATCGGAGAGGGAACGAATTCACCCCTCCACTTT.

The chain couples TRBV28 to TRBJ2-3, with TRBD1 as a possible D gene (5 bases). V lost 9 bases, J lost 0 bases, and 13 bases lay in between. The CDR3 runs to 14 residues. Germline values: CDR1 MDHEN, CDR2 SYDVKM. DNA for the CDR3: TGTGCCAGTGGGGCCCCAGGAAGCACAGATACGCAGTATTTT. Residues: CASGAPGSTDTQYF.

The chain has TRBV12-3 or TRBV12-4 and TRBJ1-4, with no clear D. The CDR3 totals 12 residues. The germline V and J ends were trimmed by 3 bases and 5 bases, with 4 bases remaining between them. CDR3 nucleotide sequence: TGTGCCAGCAGTTTTCTCAATGAAAAACTGTTTTTT. Its protein product is CASSFLNEKLFF.

The rearrangement joins TRBV5-5 to TRBJ1-2, with D maybe TRBD1 (6 bases). CDR1 and CDR2 from the germline V gene are SGHKS and YYEKEE (reference sequence). The CDR3 totals 14 residues. Deletions cut 0 bases from V and 1 base from J, with 7 bases between. CDR3 nucleotides: TGTGCCAGCAGCTTGGGACAGGATAACTATGGCTACACCTTC. Translated: CASSLGQDNYGYTF.

The gene calls are TRBV28 and TRBJ1-5, with TRBD1 matching 8 bases. The ends lost 5 bases at V and 7 bases at J; junction bases unmatched: 7. The CDR3 is made up of 14 amino acids. Germline lookup yields CDR1 MDHEN and CDR2 SYDVKM. The CDR3 region is CASSVDRVGQPQHF. CDR3 DNA: TGTGCCAGCAGTGTGGACAGGGTGGGGCAGCCCCAGCATTTT.

V and J are TRBV27 and TRBJ2-1; 8 bases fit TRBD2. Germline V lookup: CDR1 MNHEY, CDR2 SMNVEV (reference sequence). The trim removed 4 bases at V and 7 bases at J, leaving 9 bases unmatched. The CDR3 sequence is 15 residues long. The CDR3 is CASSSREGPLNEQFF. CDR3 DNA sequence: TGTGCCAGCAGTTCCCGGGAGGGCCCCTTGAATGAGCAGTTCTTC.

The gene calls are TRBV7-2 and TRBJ2-6; TRBD1 aligns across 11 bases. This CDR3 spans 19 amino acids. The germline gives CDR1 SGHTA, CDR2 FQGNSA. The J segment lost 1 base and the V segment lost 1 base, leaving 6 bases of the junction unmatched. The CDR3 protein is CASSLVAGQGASGANVLTF. DNA for the CDR3: TGTGCCAGCAGCTTAGTAGCCGGACAGGGGGCGTCTGGGGCCAACGTCCTGACTTTC.

The CDR3 DNA is TGTGCCAGCAGTAACCCTAGCGGGGGGGCCTATGAGCAGTTCTTC. This translates into CASSNPSGGAYEQFF. J is TRBJ2-1 and V is TRBV27; 12 bases match TRBD2. The CDR3 has 15 residues. Germline-derived CDR1 and CDR2 are MNHEY and SMNVEV (reference sequence). The ends lost 5 bases at V and 8 bases at J; junction bases unmatched: 7.

V is TRBV5-1 and J is TRBJ2-4, with D perhaps TRBD1 (6 bases). Between the trimmed V and J ends, which lost 7 bases and 1 base, there was a span of 18 bases. The CDR3 runs 16 residues. Germline V gene sequence: CDR1 SGHRS, CDR2 YFSETQ. The CDR3 sequence is CASAGESGYAKNIQYF. CDR3 sequence (DNA): TGCGCCAGCGCAGGGGAGTCCGGGTATGCCAAAAACATTCAGTACTTC.

V usage is TRBV6-2 or TRBV6-3 and J usage is TRBJ2-7; 8 bases are shared with TRBD1. Germline V gene data show CDR1 as MNHEY and CDR2 as SVGEGT. J lost 1 base, V lost 2 bases, and 7 bases had no gene match. There are 16 residues in the CDR3. In DNA form, the CDR3 reads TGTGCCAGCAGTTACGCAGGGGGCCCGATGTCCTACGAGCAGTACTTC. Amino acid sequence: CASSYAGGPMSYEQYF.

The chain employs TRBV7-8 and TRBJ1-2; weak D call: TRBD1 (6 bases). Germline CDR1 reads SGHVS; CDR2 reads FQNEAQ. CDR3 length: 13 amino acids. The V and J ends lost 5 bases and 7 bases respectively, with 14 bases between them. Here the CDR3 DNA reads TGTGCCAGCAGCCCCGGGGGGGGCTTTGGCTACACCTTC. The encoded protein is CASSPGGGFGYTF. The variable domain in full, with the rest retrieved from reference TRBV7-8 and TRBJ1-2, is GAGVSQSPRYKVAKRGQDVALRCDPISGHVSLFWYQQALGQGPEFLTYFQNEAQLDKSGLPSDRFFAERPEGSVSTLKIQRTQQEDSAVYLCASSPGGGFGYTFGSGTRLTVV.

V and J are TRBV13 and TRBJ2-1; TRBD2 agrees at 14 bases. Germline loops: CDR1 PRHDT, CDR2 FYEKMQ (reference sequence). The CDR3 contains 23 residues. V lost 5 bases, J lost 0 bases, and 21 bases stayed unmatched. CDR3 region: CASSPRAYVGTSGGQPSYNEQFF. DNA for the CDR3: TGTGCCAGCAGCCCGCGTGCTTATGTTGGGACTAGCGGGGGCCAACCCTCCTACAATGAGCAGTTCTTC.

This chain uses TRBV5-4 with TRBJ2-1; 9 nucleotides line up with TRBD2. The germline V gene has CDR1 SGHNT and CDR2 YYREEE (reference sequence). The CDR3 extends over 18 amino acids. The V segment lost 0 bases and the J segment 3 bases; nucleotides outside the gene matches: 10. CDR3 nucleotides: TGTGCCAGCAGCTTGGAAGGCGGGAGGGCCGCACTCTACAATGAGCAGTTCTTC. Translation gives CASSLEGGRAALYNEQFF.

V gene TRBV6-4 combines with J gene TRBJ2-1; D may be TRBD2 (5 bases). The CDR3 runs 15 residues. Trimming removed 4 bases from V and 0 bases from J, with 10 bases in between. CDR1 and CDR2 from the germline V gene are MRHNA and SNTAGT. The CDR3 is CASSAVSGSYNEQFF. The DNA of the CDR3 is TGTGCCAGCAGTGCGGTGAGCGGCTCCTACAATGAGCAGTTCTTC.

This clone was recorded once. The chain employs TRBV6-5 and TRBJ1-1; the D gene is possibly TRBD1 (5 bases). Trimming pared 6 bases from V and 5 bases from J, leaving 13 bases between. The CDR3 loop spans 13 amino acids. Germline V lookup: CDR1 MNHEY, CDR2 SVGAGI. DNA for the CDR3: TGTGCCAGCAGGGGGGGATGGGGAACTGAAGCTTTCTTT. Encoded protein: CASRGGWGTEAFF.

The rearrangement links TRBV11-2 to TRBJ1-3; the D is unclear. Germline V gives CDR1 SGHAT, CDR2 FQNNGV. The CDR3 is made up of 12 amino acids. Trimming removed 10 bases from V and 4 bases from J, with 11 bases in between. The chain's CDR3 is CATRISGNTIYF. In DNA, the CDR3 is TGTGCCACCCGAATAAGCGGAAACACCATATATTTT.

On this clone: At the DNA level, this CDR3 is encoded by other sequences in the same sample as well. This chain joins TRBV19 and TRBJ2-1; 10 bases agree with TRBD2. V lost 3 bases to trimming and J lost 6 bases; unmatched junction nucleotides: 5. The CDR3 runs to 15 residues. Germline CDR1 and CDR2: LNHDA and SQIVND (reference sequence). CDR3 loop: CASSILAGVGNEQFF. In DNA form, the CDR3 reads TGTGCCAGTAGTATCCTAGCGGGAGTGGGCAATGAGCAGTTCTTC.

With respect to this clone: The same CDR3 can be traced to other DNA sequences in this sample. Written as DNA, the CDR3 is TGTGCCAGCAGGGACAGGGTTTCTAATTCACCCCTCCACTTT. It translates to CASRDRVSNSPLHF. The chain has TRBV2 and TRBJ1-6; 8 bases are a match to TRBD1. The CDR3 has 14 amino acids. Losses at the gene ends were 6 bases for V and 6 bases for J; bases not matched to a gene: 4. CDR1 is SNHLY, CDR2 FYNNEI, per germline.

The genes are TRBV12-3 or TRBV12-4 and TRBJ2-1; D perhaps matches TRBD1 (6 bases). Deletions cut 4 bases from V and 9 bases from J, with 10 bases between. CDR3 length: 12 residues. For the CDR3, the DNA is TGTGCCAGCAGTTCCCCAGGGGTTGAGCAGTTCTTC. It is translated as CASSSPGVEQFF.

The chain has TRBV5-1 and TRBJ2-3; 12 bases line up with TRBD2. CDR3 length equals 17 residues. CDR1 and CDR2 from the germline V gene are SGHRS and YFSETQ. The junction had 9 bases not matched to a gene; V was cut back by 4 bases and J by 3 bases. For the CDR3, the DNA is TGCGCCAGCAGCCGAGCTTCTAGCGGGAGGGGGACAGATACGCAGTATTTT. As protein: CASSRASSGRGTDTQYF. The whole variable domain, filled in from reference TRBV5-1 and TRBJ2-3, reads KAGVTQTPRYLIKTRGQQVTLSCSPISGHRSVSWYQQTPGQGLQFLFEYFSETQRNKGNFPGRFSGRQFSNSRSEMNVSTLELGDSALYLCASSRASSGRGTDTQYFGPGTRLTVL.

The V gene is TRBV19, the J gene TRBJ2-2, with 7 bases aligning to TRBD1. The CDR3 is 14 amino acids. With 8 bases clipped from V and 4 bases from J, the junction kept 7 bases outside the gene matches. Germline V CDR1 and CDR2: LNHDA, SQIVND (reference sequence). CDR3 coding DNA: TGTGCCAGTGGGGACAGACATATCACCGGGGAGCTGTTTTTT. Protein: CASGDRHITGELFF.

This sequence joins TRBV19 and TRBJ1-2; D is perhaps TRBD1 (6 bases). Germline CDR1 LNHDA, CDR2 SQIVND (reference sequence). The CDR3 sequence is 15 residues long. Trimming left V 3 bases short and J 6 bases short, with 17 bases between. DNA for the CDR3: TGTGCCAGTAGTATCAGATTACAGGGATTCGATGGCTACACCTTC. It yields the protein CASSIRLQGFDGYTF.

This sequence joins TRBV21-1 and TRBJ1-5; the table's D call, TRBD1, has no DNA check behind it. TRBV21-1 is labeled a pseudogene. The CDR3 sequence is 19 residues long. CDR3: CASSAPNGDRRYSNQPQHF. CDR3 nucleotide sequence: TGTGCCAGCAGCGCCCCCAACGGGGACAGACGATATAGCAATCAGCCCCAGCATTTT.

This clone was picked up one time. The chain links TRBV7-2 to TRBJ1-4; no definite D call. The CDR3 spans 15 residues. CDR1 and CDR2 (germline): SGHTA, FQGNSA. Trimming shortened V by 2 bases and J by 0 bases, and 7 bases separated the two germline ends. The CDR3 DNA sequence: TGTGCCAGCAGCTTACTGGCCGCAACTAATGAAAAACTGTTTTTT. Protein: CASSLLAATNEKLFF.

The rearrangement joins TRBV6-2 or TRBV6-3 to TRBJ1-2; TRBD1 agrees at 8 bases. The V segment lost 0 bases and the J segment 0 bases; nucleotides outside the gene matches: 0. The CDR3 loop spans 15 amino acids. Germline CDR1 MNHEY, CDR2 SVGEGT. CDR3 in amino acids: CASSYSGQANYGYTF. The CDR3 DNA reads as TGTGCCAGCAGTTACTCGGGACAGGCTAACTATGGCTACACCTTC.

The chain carries TRBV30 and TRBJ2-7; no reliable D call. CDR3 length: 11 residues. Germline V lookup: CDR1 GTSNPN, CDR2 SVGIG (reference sequence). Trimming pared 0 bases from V and 7 bases from J, leaving 7 bases between. The CDR3 here is CAWSVLREQYF. CDR3 nucleotides: TGTGCCTGGAGTGTACTCAGGGAGCAGTACTTC.